The rows below give T cell receptor beta chains drawn from one sample of a study of response to subunit inactivated influenza vaccine. TCRdb passed the RT-PCR reads through MiXCR, listing each CDR3 protein once. Seen here are approximately 520,000 distinct CDR3 sequences, 16% observed once, and the top ten hold roughly 3%. Sequenced material: CD4+ T cells sorted from PBMCs, taken less than 30 months after vaccination. The receptors come from a man in his fifties or sixties who received an inactivated influenza vaccine. The CDR3 runs from the conserved cysteine through the conserved F or W. The D gene is left open where the match is weak. Expanded clones are given a class, and other clones once, few, many or no size at all.

>16|NA|TRBD1|TRBJ1-1|TRBV30
TGTGCCTGGAGTGTATTTGGACAGGGGACCCGGCGTGAAGCTTTCTTT
CAWSVFGQGTRREAFF
>16|NA|NA|TRBJ2-3|TRBV5-1
TGCGCCAGCAGCTTGGGCGGGGACTCTAGCACAGATACGCAGTATTTT
CASSLGGDSSTDTQYF
>17|few|TRBD2|TRBJ2-3|TRBV9
TGTGCCAGCAGCGTAGTGGCTAGCGGGAGTGGCACAGATACGCAGTATTTT
CASSVVASGSGTDTQYF
>15|many|TRBD1|TRBJ1-4|TRBV4-2
TGTGCCAGCAGTGGGGCCGGGACAGGGAATGAAAAACTGTTTTTT
CASSGAGTGNEKLFF
>18|few|TRBD1|TRBJ1-2|TRBV4-3
TGCGCCAGCAGCCAAGGAATGGCAGGGGGGACTGGTGTGTATGGCTACACCTTC
CASSQGMAGGTGVYGYTF
>16|many|NA|TRBJ1-6|TRBV7-2
TGTGCCAGCAGCCCCCGGGGCCTACTAATGAATTCACCCCTCCACTTT
CASSPRGLLMNSPLHF
>12|NA|NA|TRBJ2-4|TRBV6-1
TGTGCCAGCAGTGAAGTGTCGAACATTCAGTACTTC
CASSEVSNIQYF
>16|many|NA|TRBJ2-1|TRBV5-1
TGCGCCAGCAGTCAGGGGGGTTTCACATCCTACAATGAGCAGTTCTTC
CASSQGGFTSYNEQFF
>15|few|TRBD2|TRBJ2-3|TRBV29-1
TGCAGCGTCGGGCCGACTAGCGGCCGTGGGGGTACGCAGTATTTT
CSVGPTSGRGGTQYF
>15|NA|TRBD1|TRBJ1-2|TRBV10-3
TGTGCCATCAGCGGGGCGGGACAGGGAAACTATGGCTACACCTTC
CAISGAGQGNYGYTF
>12|few|NA|TRBJ2-3|TRBV29-1
TGCAGCGTTGTTCGTCAGACAGATACGCAGTATTTT
CSVVRQTDTQYF
>15|many|TRBD2|TRBJ2-7|TRBV4-3
TGCGCCAGCAGCCAAAGGCGGGAGAAGTACTACGAGCAGTACTTC
CASSQRREKYYEQYF
>12|NA|NA|TRBJ1-2|TRBV11-2
TGTGCCAGCAGCAAGGACACCTATGGCTACACCTTC
CASSKDTYGYTF
>16|NA|TRBD1|TRBJ1-5|TRBV28
TGTGCCAGCAGTCCGACTGGACAGGGGGCGAATCAGCCCCAGCATTTT
CASSPTGQGANQPQHF
>15|many|NA|TRBJ2-7|TRBV12-3/TRBV12-4
TGTGCCAGCAGCCCGGGGGCGGATCCTTCGAACGAGCAGTACTTC
CASSPGADPSNEQYF
>14|NA|NA|TRBJ2-7|TRBV9
TGTGCCAGCAAGAGGGGCGAGGGGTTCCACGAGCAGTACTTC
CASKRGEGFHEQYF
>13|NA|TRBD2|TRBJ2-7|TRBV7-9
TGTGCCAGCAGCCCCAGGACTAGCAACGAGCAGTACTTC
CASSPRTSNEQYF
>14|NA|TRBD2|TRBJ2-7|TRBV29-1
TGCAGCGTTATAAGGACTAGCGGGAGCGACGAGCAGTACTTC
CSVIRTSGSDEQYF
>15|few|TRBD2|TRBJ2-2|TRBV10-1
TGCGCCAGCAGTGAGGGACTAGTAAGCACCGGGGAGCTGTTTTTT
CASSEGLVSTGELFF
>15|NA|TRBD1|TRBJ2-5|TRBV20-1
TGCAGTGCTAGGGGGTTTTCAGGGGGTAGGGAGACCCAGTACTTC
CSARGFSGGRETQYF
>14|NA|NA|TRBJ1-1|TRBV30
TGTGCCTGGAGTGTACAGACCGGGGGCACTGAAGCTTTCTTT
CAWSVQTGGTEAFF
>14|many|TRBD1|TRBJ2-1|TRBV24-1
TGTGCCACCAGTGATCCAGGGGGCAACAATGAGCAGTTCTTC
CATSDPGGNNEQFF
>17|NA|NA|TRBJ1-1|TRBV27
TGTGCCAGCAGTTTGTCGACGTTACTCAGGGAGAGTACTGAAGCTTTCTTT
CASSLSTLLRESTEAFF
>14|NA|NA|TRBJ2-5|TRBV5-1
TGCGCCAGCAGAAAATGGACAGCCCAAGAGACCCAGTACTTC
CASRKWTAQETQYF
>13|NA|NA|TRBJ2-1|TRBV29-1
TGCAGCGCTCAGAGCAACTATTACAATGAGCAGTTCTTC
CSAQSNYYNEQFF
>14|few|NA|TRBJ2-7|TRBV7-2
TGTGCCAGCAGCTTAGCTTTCGAATCGGACGAGCAGTACTTC
CASSLAFESDEQYF
>13|NA|NA|TRBJ2-5|TRBV9
TGTGCCAGCAGCGTGGGGGCCCAAGAGACCCAGTACTTC
CASSVGAQETQYF
>15|NA|TRBD1|TRBJ1-6|TRBV4-1
TGCGCCAGCAGCTACCGGGACAGGGATAATTCACCCCTCCACTTT
CASSYRDRDNSPLHF
>16|NA|TRBD2|TRBJ2-3|TRBV5-1
TGCGCCAGCAGCACGACTAGCGGGGGGCCGGGTGATACGCAGTATTTT
CASSTTSGGPGDTQYF
>15|NA|TRBD1|TRBJ1-2|TRBV20-1
TGCAGTGCTAGAGTCCGGGCAGGGGGCACCTATGGCTACACCTTC
CSARVRAGGTYGYTF
>17|NA|NA|TRBJ2-4|TRBV4-1
TGCGCCAGCAGCCAAGATAGTGCAGGCCTAGCCAAAAACATTCAGTACTTC
CASSQDSAGLAKNIQYF
>12|NA|NA|TRBJ2-2|TRBV12-3/TRBV12-4
TGTGCCAGCAGACCGAGGGTCGGGGAGCTGTTTTTT
CASRPRVGELFF
>15|NA|NA|TRBJ2-2|TRBV7-3
TGTGCCAGCAGTCCCTTAGGGCCACATCAGGGGGAGCTGTTTTTT
CASSPLGPHQGELFF
>15|once|NA|TRBJ2-4|TRBV4-2
TGTGCCAGCAGCCAAGCCCCTACTAGAGGGAACATTCAGTACTTC
CASSQAPTRGNIQYF
>15|many|NA|TRBJ2-1|TRBV6-2/TRBV6-3
TGTGCCAGCAGAACCGGGAGTGGACCCTCAAGTGAGCAGTTCTTC
CASRTGSGPSSEQFF
>13|many|NA|TRBJ1-5|TRBV29-1
TGCAGCGTCAGAAAGGGGGAAGGGCAGCCCCAGCATTTT
CSVRKGEGQPQHF
>16|NA|TRBD2|TRBJ2-7|TRBV4-2
TGTGCCAGCAGCCCGTCAACTAGCGGGTTGAACTACGAGCAGTACTTC
CASSPSTSGLNYEQYF
>16|NA|NA|TRBJ2-7|TRBV20-1
TGCAGTGCTAGATCCTTGGGGTCCAGGCCTTCCTACGAGCAGTACTTC
CSARSLGSRPSYEQYF
>14|many|TRBD2|TRBJ2-5|TRBV7-9
TGTGCCAGCAGCTCCAATAGCGGGTTTGGGGCCCAGTACTTC
CASSSNSGFGAQYF
>14|few|TRBD1|TRBJ1-5|TRBV27
TGTGCCAGCAGTAAACGGACAGGGAGTCAGCCCCAGCATTTT
CASSKRTGSQPQHF
>15|few|TRBD2|TRBJ2-3|TRBV11-2
TGTGCCAGCAGCTTACAGCGGGGGCGCACAGATACGCAGTATTTT
CASSLQRGRTDTQYF
>15|many|TRBD2|TRBJ2-2|TRBV18
TGTGCCAGCTCACCGGGACTAGCAGACACCGGGGAGCTGTTTTTT
CASSPGLADTGELFF
>14|many|TRBD2|TRBJ2-3|TRBV6-1
TGTGCCAGCCGAGAAGCGGGGGGGATAGATACGCAGTATTTT
CASREAGGIDTQYF
>12|few|TRBD2|TRBJ2-4|TRBV15
TGTGCCACCAGCAGAGGGACTAGCGGGGGGGCCTTC
CATSRGTSGGAF
>14|few|NA|TRBJ2-1|TRBV4-3
TGCGCCAGCAGCCAATCGAGACTAGTGAGAAAGCAGTTCTTC
CASSQSRLVRKQFF
>16|NA|NA|TRBJ2-3|TRBV3-1
TGTGCCAGCAGCCCCGGCGACAGATTCCTCACAGATACGCAGTATTTT
CASSPGDRFLTDTQYF
>15|NA|NA|TRBJ2-7|TRBV20-1
TGCAGTGCTAGGGGCCGCGGATCGAGCATCCACGAGCAGTACTTC
CSARGRGSSIHEQYF
>16|few|TRBD2|TRBJ2-2|TRBV5-1
TGCGCCAGCGTCGGTCTAGCGGGAGATGCCACCGGGGAGCTGTTTTTT
CASVGLAGDATGELFF
>19|NA|TRBD1|TRBJ2-2|TRBV24-1
TGTGCCACCAGTTCCCCGGACAGGGTAATCGGTACGAACACCGGGGAGCTGTTTTTT
CATSSPDRVIGTNTGELFF
>15|NA|NA|TRBJ2-7|TRBV7-6
TGTGCCAGCAGCTTAGCGAGTAGGGGCCCCTACGAGCAGTACTTC
CASSLASRGPYEQYF
>12|few|NA|TRBJ1-4|TRBV4-1
TGCGCCAGCAGCCAAGTCAATGAAAAACTGTTTTTT
CASSQVNEKLFF
>14|NA|NA|TRBJ1-2|TRBV5-1
TGCGCCAGCAGCACAGGGACTTCAGGCTATGGCTACACCTTC
CASSTGTSGYGYTF
>15|few|TRBD1|TRBJ1-3|TRBV19
TGTGCCACCAGGACAGGATCTTACTCTGGAAACACCATATATTTT
CATRTGSYSGNTIYF
>11|many|NA|TRBJ2-1|TRBV6-2/TRBV6-3
TGTGCCAGCAGCAAACCCGATGAGCAGTTCTTC
CASSKPDEQFF
>16|many|TRBD2|TRBJ2-1|TRBV14
TGTGCCAGCAGCCAAGCTAGCGGGAGATCCGGCAATGAGCAGTTCTTC
CASSQASGRSGNEQFF
>16|many|NA|TRBJ2-5|TRBV7-9
TGTGCCAGCAGCTTATCACTGAGGACAGTCCAAGAGACCCAGTACTTC
CASSLSLRTVQETQYF
>17|many|TRBD2|TRBJ2-1|TRBV7-2
TGTGCCAGCAGCCCTACGGGACTAGCGGGAGCCTACAATGAGCAGTTCTTC
CASSPTGLAGAYNEQFF
>16|NA|TRBD1|TRBJ2-7|TRBV7-9
TGTGCCAGCAGCTTAGGGGACAGACCCAGTTCGTACGAGCAGTACTTC
CASSLGDRPSSYEQYF
>14|NA|NA|TRBJ2-2|TRBV5-1
TGCGCCAGCAGAGTAGGGAGGCGCACCGGGGAGCTGTTTTTT
CASRVGRRTGELFF
>16|NA|TRBD1|TRBJ2-1|TRBV7-7
TGTGCTAGCAGCCCAGAGGGACAGGGAAGTAGGAATGAGCAGTTCTTC
CASSPEGQGSRNEQFF